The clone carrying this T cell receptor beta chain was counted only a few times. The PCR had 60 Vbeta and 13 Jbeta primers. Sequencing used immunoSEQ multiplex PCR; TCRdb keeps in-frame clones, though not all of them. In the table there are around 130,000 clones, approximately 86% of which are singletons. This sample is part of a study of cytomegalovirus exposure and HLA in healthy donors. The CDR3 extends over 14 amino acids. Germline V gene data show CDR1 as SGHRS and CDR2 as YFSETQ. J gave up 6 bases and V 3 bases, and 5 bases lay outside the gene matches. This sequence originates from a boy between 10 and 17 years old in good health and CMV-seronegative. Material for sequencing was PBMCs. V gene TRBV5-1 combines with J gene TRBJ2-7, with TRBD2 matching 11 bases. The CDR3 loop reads CASSSLAGGPEQYF. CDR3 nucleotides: TGCGCCAGCAGCTCTTTAGCGGGAGGGCCCGAGCAGTACTTC.